These 11 T cell receptor beta chains originate from one sample sequenced in a study. From the 5' RACE reads, TCRdb called clonotypes with MiXCR, one entry per CDR3 protein. Among approximately 37,000 distinct CDR3 sequences listed, approximately 19% were seen once. Source material: naive CD4+ T cells sorted from a lymph node. Subset described: naive CD4+ T cells, CD4+CD45RA+CD25-. These receptors were taken from a female donor with breast cancer.

This clonotype was picked up a small number of times. The V and J genes are TRBV7-9 and TRBJ2-2, with 8 bases identical to TRBD2. CDR1 is SEHNR, CDR2 FQNEAQ, per germline (reference sequence). CDR3 length: 15 amino acids. The V and J ends lost 5 bases and 6 bases, in that order; junction bases with no gene match: 8. The CDR3 reads CASSPSGSISGELFF. CDR3 nucleotide sequence: TGTGCCAGCAGCCCCAGCGGGAGTATCTCCGGGGAGCTGTTTTTT.

Only a few counts were recorded for this clonotype. The chain carries TRBV28 and TRBJ2-2; 8 bases line up with TRBD1. With 4 bases clipped from V and 2 bases from J, the junction kept 6 bases outside the gene matches. The CDR3 loop spans 16 amino acids. Germline CDR1 and CDR2: MDHEN and SYDVKM. The CDR3 nucleotides read TGTGCCAGCAGTTCTTTAGCAGGGGGCAACACCGGGGAGCTGTTTTTT. Its protein product is CASSSLAGGNTGELFF.

The rearrangement links TRBV4-3 to TRBJ2-1, with 7 bases matching TRBD2. J lost 5 bases, V lost 0 bases, and 10 bases had no gene match. CDR3 length: 17 residues. Germline assignment: CDR1 LGHNA and CDR2 YSLEER. The CDR3 sequence: CASSQDLWGRGNNEQFF. The CDR3 DNA is TGCGCCAGCAGCCAAGATCTATGGGGGAGGGGAAACAATGAGCAGTTCTTC.

This clonotype appeared many times. The V and J genes are TRBV25-1 and TRBJ1-3, with no clear D. With 2 bases removed from V and 0 bases from J, the gap between germline ends came to 8 bases. The germline V gene has CDR1 MGHDK and CDR2 SYGVNS. The CDR3 has 15 residues. CDR3 nucleotide sequence: TGTGCCAGCAGTGAAGGACCTCTCTCTGGAAACACCATATATTTT. Residues: CASSEGPLSGNTIYF.

The CDR3 DNA is TGTGCCACCTCACTTGACGGATACACTGAAGCTTTCTTT. It codes for CATSLDGYTEAFF. This sequence joins TRBV15 and TRBJ1-1; no reliable D call. There are 13 residues in the CDR3. Germline V gives CDR1 LNHNV, CDR2 YYDKDF (reference sequence). V was cut by 8 bases and J by 3 bases, with 13 bases left in between.

This clonotype was observed at least ten times. The chain is built from TRBV5-1 and TRBJ2-3; 8 bases match TRBD2. Germline V lookup: CDR1 SGHRS, CDR2 YFSETQ. Trimming removed 0 bases from V and 6 bases from J; junction bases left unmatched: 6. This CDR3 is built from 15 residues. As DNA, the CDR3 is TGCGCCAGCAGCTTGGAAGGCGGGAGGTTGGATACGCAGTATTTT. Encoded protein: CASSLEGGRLDTQYF.

This clonotype was detected only a few times. V usage is TRBV7-3 and J usage is TRBJ2-3; D gene uncertain. Germline V gene data show CDR1 as SGHTA and CDR2 as FQGTGA. The CDR3 sequence is 12 residues long. V was cut by 5 bases and J by 5 bases, with 8 bases left in between. CDR3 bases: TGTGCCAGCAGCATTAGAGGAGATACGCAGTATTTT. Its translation is CASSIRGDTQYF. The complete variable domain, with remaining parts taken from reference TRBV7-3 and TRBJ2-3, reads GAGVSQTPSNKVTEKGKYVELRCDPISGHTALYWYRQSLGQGPEFLIYFQGTGAADDSGLPNDRFFAVRPEGSVSTLKIQRTERGDSAVYLCASSIRGDTQYFGPGTRLTVL.

This clonotype was seen more than once but under ten times. The J gene is TRBJ2-7, the V gene TRBV6-5; TRBD1 agrees at 7 bases. Trimming took 6 bases from V and 3 from J; bases not matched to a gene: 5. The CDR3 extends over 13 amino acids. The germline V gene has CDR1 MNHEY and CDR2 SVGAGI. The CDR3 nucleotides read TGTGCCAGCAGCTTCCGACAGGGCTACGAGCAGTACTTC. This sequence encodes CASSFRQGYEQYF.

This clonotype has just one count. The chain is built from TRBV24-1 and TRBJ2-1, with D possibly TRBD1 on 5 matching bases. The CDR3 extends over 16 amino acids. The V gene lost 5 bases and the J gene lost 6 bases, with 19 bases spanning the gap. CDR1 KGHDR and CDR2 SFDVKD come from the germline V gene. The CDR3 sequence is CATSVKGRANGNEQFF. CDR3 coding DNA: TGTGCCACCAGTGTAAAGGGCAGGGCTAATGGCAATGAGCAGTTCTTC.

The gene calls are TRBV9 and TRBJ2-5; D unresolved. The V end lost 3 bases, the J end lost 3 bases, and 15 bases lay between the germline ends. The germline CDR1 and CDR2 sequences are SGDLS and YYNGEE. This CDR3 contains 15 residues. CDR3: CASSGIPDVKETQYF. The CDR3 DNA is TGTGCCAGCAGCGGAATACCGGACGTAAAAGAGACCCAGTACTTC. The whole variable domain, remainder taken from reference TRBV9 and TRBJ2-5, is DSGVTQTPKHLITATGQRVTLRCSPRSGDLSVYWYQQSLDQGLQFLIQYYNGEERAKGNILERFSAQQFPDLHSELNLSSLELGDSALYFCASSGIPDVKETQYFGPGTRLLVL.

In this sample, this clonotype turned up a few times. V and J are TRBV11-2 and TRBJ2-3; unclear D gene. This CDR3 has 16 amino acids. Trimming took off 1 base at V and 2 bases at J, with 13 bases between the two ends. The germline gives CDR1 SGHAT, CDR2 FQNNGV. CDR3 amino acids: CASSLGFLEVTDTQYF. The CDR3 coding sequence is TGTGCCAGCAGCTTAGGTTTTCTTGAGGTCACAGATACGCAGTATTTT.